This T cell receptor (beta chain) appears in the sequencing data of a study of siplizumab effects on memory and regulatory T cells. Study-level points and caveats: Only a minor fraction of alloreactive clones mapped to unstimulated subsets. Sequences that were alloreactive and traceable to unstimulated CD4+ memory cells were significantly reduced by siplizumab. Apparently key alloresponse contributors, naive T cells also seemed more diverse than memory cells.

Comment on this clone: As yet, its antigen is unknown.

CDR1 is SGHDN and CDR2 is FVKESK in the germline V gene. CDR3 size: 16 residues. Losses at the gene ends were 4 bases for V and 0 bases for J; bases not matched to a gene: 3. Per individual sample, 80,000 to 100,000 TCR templates were assayed. The table came from immunoSEQ multiplex PCR; TCRdb's copy has only in-frame clones and leaves some out. The sample has 100,000 to 120,000 clones, roughly 92% seen once. This receptor was obtained from a human donor in good health. Sequencing was performed on CD4+ T cells sorted from blood. The chain joins TRBV14 to TRBJ2-1, with 10 bases lining up with TRBD2. Written as DNA, the CDR3 is TGTGCCAGCAGCCGCCGACTAGCGGGCTCCTACAATGAGCAGTTCTTC. This codes for CASSRRLAGSYNEQFF.